The 15 T cell receptor beta chains reported below all come from one sample, sequenced in a study of blood T cell repertoires in COVID-19. Assay used: immunoSEQ multiplex PCR; TCRdb lists only in-frame clones, some missing. The sample holds approximately 250,000 clones, 80% to 90% seen once. The sample consisted of PBMCs or T cells enriched from blood (not recorded which). The receptors originated from a woman aged 25 to 39 with acute COVID-19.

The chain combines TRBV7-8 with TRBJ1-2; D is unresolved. Germline V gene sequence: CDR1 SGHVS, CDR2 FQNEAQ. The CDR3 sequence is 15 residues long. Trimming left V 1 base short and J 0 bases short, with 9 bases between. CDR3 in amino acids: CASSLGSLTNYGYTF. The CDR3 region has the DNA TGTGCCAGCAGCTTAGGTTCACTGACTAACTATGGCTACACCTTC.

This chain uses TRBV5-4 with TRBJ1-4; 8 bases are shared with TRBD1. CDR3 length: 14 residues. The trim removed 3 bases at V and 8 bases at J, leaving 6 bases unmatched. From germline, CDR1 is SGHNT and CDR2 YYREEE (reference sequence). The CDR3 sequence is CASSSLDRDEKLFF. CDR3 coding DNA: TGTGCCAGCAGCTCCTTGGACAGGGACGAAAAACTGTTTTTT.

V and J are TRBV5-4 and TRBJ1-3; TRBD1 is a possible D gene (5 bases). The CDR3 runs to 14 residues. V dropped 7 bases and J dropped 0 bases, with 11 bases sitting between them. CDR1 SGHNT and CDR2 YYREEE come from the germline V gene (reference sequence). The DNA for the CDR3 is TGTGCCAGCTACCGGGGGGGCTCTGGAAACACCATATATTTT. Translated: CASYRGGSGNTIYF.

The rearrangement uses TRBV28 and TRBJ1-3; TRBD1 matches 9 bases. The V and J ends lost 5 bases and 0 bases, in that order; junction bases with no gene match: 5. Germline V gene lookup returns CDR1 MDHEN and CDR2 SYDVKM. The CDR3 spans 16 residues. The DNA for the CDR3 is TGTGCCAGCAGTATGGGACAGGGCAGCTCTGGAAACACCATATATTTT. Amino acid sequence: CASSMGQGSSGNTIYF.

This clone occurred a few times. The CDR3 DNA follows: TGTGCCAGCAGTCCGGGACTAGGCTCCTACGAGCAGTACTTC. Its translation: CASSPGLGSYEQYF. The rearrangement links TRBV6-5 to TRBJ2-7; 8 bases are a match to TRBD2. The J segment lost 0 bases and the V segment lost 5 bases, leaving 3 bases of the junction unmatched. From germline, CDR1 is MNHEY and CDR2 SVGAGI. This CDR3 has 14 amino acids.

This chain uses TRBV11-2 with TRBJ1-1; tentative D call: TRBD1 (6 bases). This CDR3 is 11 amino acids long. Germline V CDR1 and CDR2: SGHAT, FQNNGV. The germline V and J ends were trimmed by 2 bases and 8 bases, with 6 bases remaining between them. This CDR3 is CASSLTGEAFF. The DNA for the CDR3 is TGTGCCAGCAGCTTAACAGGGGAAGCTTTCTTT.

J is TRBJ2-7 and V is TRBV6-2 or TRBV6-3; D not resolved. The ends were cut back, 2 bases at V and 4 bases at J, with 9 bases in the middle. The CDR3 has 13 residues. CDR1 is MNHEY and CDR2 is SVGEGT in the germline V gene. CDR3 in amino acids: CASSYNRKYEQYF. The CDR3 DNA reads TGTGCCAGCAGTTACAACAGAAAATACGAGCAGTACTTC.

V is TRBV10-3 and J is TRBJ2-7; D possibly corresponds to TRBD1 (5 bases). This CDR3 has 13 residues. Per the germline V gene, CDR1 is ENHRY and CDR2 is SYGVKD. Deletions cut 8 bases from V and 2 bases from J, with 13 bases between. The CDR3 here is CAIGQGLTYEQYF. For the CDR3, the DNA is TGTGCCATCGGACAAGGGTTAACCTACGAGCAGTACTTC.

The sample holds one count of this clone. This chain uses TRBV6-5 with TRBJ1-3; D is unresolved. The CDR3 spans 15 residues. The V and J ends lost 6 bases and 0 bases respectively, with 12 bases between them. Germline V gives CDR1 MNHEY, CDR2 SVGAGI. In nucleotides, the CDR3 is TGTGCCAGCAGCCGGACTTATAGCTCTGGAAACACCATATATTTT. Protein sequence: CASSRTYSSGNTIYF.

This chain connects TRBV28 to TRBJ2-1; perhaps TRBD1 as D (6 bases). Trimming removed 5 bases at V and 1 base at J, with 15 bases between. This CDR3 region has 16 residues. Germline lookup yields CDR1 MDHEN and CDR2 SYDVKM. The DNA of the CDR3 is TGTGCCAGCAGTGCCGCCACAGGGTTGTCCTACAATGAGCAGTTCTTC. Translation: CASSAATGLSYNEQFF.

This rearrangement joins TRBV5-4 to TRBJ2-7; 10 bases map to TRBD2. V gave up 4 bases and J gave up 4 bases; unmatched junction bases: 5. The CDR3 runs to 14 residues. Germline lookup yields CDR1 SGHNT and CDR2 YYREEE (reference sequence). CDR3 bases: TGTGCCAGCAGCATAACTAGCGGGGATTACGAGCAGTACTTC. Residues: CASSITSGDYEQYF.

The V call is TRBV19, the J call TRBJ1-5; D not certain. Germline V gives CDR1 LNHDA, CDR2 SQIVND (reference sequence). The germline V and J ends were trimmed by 3 bases and 1 base, with 13 bases remaining between them. This CDR3 comprises 16 residues. The CDR3 DNA reads TGTGCCAGTAGTATCGTAAGCCGTCCAAGCAATCAGCCCCAGCATTTT. Translated: CASSIVSRPSNQPQHF.

V and J are TRBV3-1 (or the pseudogene TRBV3-2) and TRBJ2-7, with 8 bases identical to TRBD1. Per the germline V gene, CDR1 is LGHDT and CDR2 is YNNKEL (reference sequence). Trimming cost V 1 base and J 9 bases; bases outside gene matches: 2. This CDR3 comprises 12 residues. In DNA, the CDR3 is TGTGCCAGCAGCCAAGTTCAGGGGGCGCAGTACTTC. Its protein product is CASSQVQGAQYF.

The CDR3 region has the DNA TGTGCCAGCAGCCAATTAGCGGGACCCTCCTACAATGAGCAGTTCTTC. It is translated as CASSQLAGPSYNEQFF. The V gene is TRBV14, the J gene TRBJ2-1, with TRBD2 identical over 8 bases. Germline CDR1 SGHDN, CDR2 FVKESK. This CDR3 is 16 amino acids long. V dropped 2 bases and J dropped 0; count of bases not matched to a gene: 3. Complete variable domain (other parts from reference TRBV14 and TRBJ2-1): EAGVTQFPSHSVIEKGQTVTLRCDPISGHDNLYWYRRVMGKEIKFLLHFVKESKQDESGMPNNRFLAERTGGTYSTLKVQPAELEDSGVYFCASSQLAGPSYNEQFFGPGTRLTVL.

The V gene is TRBV18, the J gene TRBJ2-1; TRBD2 aligns across 11 bases. The CDR3 loop spans 15 amino acids. J lost 7 bases, V lost 1 base, and 3 bases had no gene match. Germline CDR1 KGHSH, CDR2 LQKENI. For the CDR3, the DNA is TGTGCCAGCTCACCACGAACTAGCGGGAGAAATGAGCAGTTCTTC. Its protein is CASSPRTSGRNEQFF.